This TCR beta chain was observed in a study of radiation and T cells in renal cell carcinoma. V dropped 4 bases and J dropped 4; count of bases not matched to a gene: 4. Germline V gives CDR1 SGHRS, CDR2 YFSETQ. The CDR3 length is 14 residues. Indicated time point: blood 2 weeks post-SBRT. Described treatment: 15 Gy SBRT to primary tumor, nephrectomy 4 weeks later. Here immunoSEQ multiplex PCR was the method, and the copy in TCRdb shows in-frame clones only, minus some. The table has just over 150,000 clones, approximately 86% seen once. This clonotype was obtained from a woman between 50 and 59 years old with renal cell carcinoma. The specimen comprised blood, sampled from a patient whose treatment included radiotherapy and nephrectomy. V usage is TRBV5-1 and J usage is TRBJ2-2; 7 bases are shared with TRBD2. The CDR3 coding sequence is TGCGCCAGCAGCCGGGGGGATGGCACCGGGGAGCTGTTTTTT. Protein sequence: CASSRGDGTGELFF.